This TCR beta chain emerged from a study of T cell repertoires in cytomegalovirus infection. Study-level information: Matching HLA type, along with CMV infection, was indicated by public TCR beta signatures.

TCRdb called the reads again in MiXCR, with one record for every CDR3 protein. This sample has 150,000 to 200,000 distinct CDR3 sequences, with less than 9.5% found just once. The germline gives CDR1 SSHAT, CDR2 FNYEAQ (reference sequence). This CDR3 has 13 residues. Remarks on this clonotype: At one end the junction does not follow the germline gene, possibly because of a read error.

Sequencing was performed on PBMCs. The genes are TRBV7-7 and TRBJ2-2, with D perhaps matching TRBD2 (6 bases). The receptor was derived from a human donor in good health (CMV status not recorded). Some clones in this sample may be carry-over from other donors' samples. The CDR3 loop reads CASSLKGGGELFF. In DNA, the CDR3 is TGTGCTAGCAGCTTAAAGGGAGGCGGGGAGCTGTTTTTT.